This T cell receptor (beta chain) was recovered during a study of T cell repertoires in cytomegalovirus infection. Study context: Indicated by public TCR beta signatures were CMV infection and matching HLA type. Study-wide results and caveats: Individuals carrying CMV plus the relevant HLA were identified by cumulative frequency of public TCR beta families. HLA-C-restricted CMV clonotypes gave the most frequent clonotype in two of eight donors.

The V gene's germline CDR1 is SGHAT and CDR2 FQNNGV. V gave up 4 bases and J gave up 5 bases; unmatched junction bases: 7. This CDR3 comprises 15 residues. TCRdb used MiXCR to reprocess the reads, holding one entry per CDR3 protein. Of roughly 640,000 distinct CDR3 sequences listed, 20% to 30% are singletons. This clonotype was counted only a few times. Its antigen remains unknown. This sequence originates from a human donor in good health (CMV status not recorded). Some clones in this sample may be carry-over from other donors' samples. Sequencing input: CD8+ T cells from PBMCs. The chain links TRBV11-2 to TRBJ2-1, with TRBD1 identical over 8 bases. The CDR3 DNA is TGTGCCAGCAGCTCGCATAGGACAGGGAACAATGAGCAGTTCTTC. Translated, it gives CASSSHRTGNNEQFF.